Presented here are 31 T cell receptor beta chains from one specimen sequenced in a study of OX40 agonist ivuxolimab in advanced cancers. Data came from immunoSEQ multiplex PCR; TCRdb stores just in-frame clones and leaves some out. The sample carries more than 50,000 clones, around four fifths recorded once. The specimen was CD4+ or CD8+ T cells sorted from blood, collected in a trial of the OX40 agonist ivuxolimab. The source of these receptors is an adult with an advanced solid tumor such as melanoma, head and neck, liver or kidney cancer.

This clone showed up just a few times. The chain uses TRBV7-8 and TRBJ2-5; D gene ambiguous. This CDR3 has 11 amino acids. The V end was cut by 5 bases, the J end by 4 bases, with 5 bases between. Germline CDR1 reads SGHVS; CDR2 reads FQNEAQ. The DNA of the CDR3 is TGTGCCAGCAGCAACGGAGAGACCCAGTACTTC. Translating gives CASSNGETQYF.

This rearrangement joins TRBV15 to TRBJ2-1; D is undetermined. Germline V gives CDR1 LNHNV, CDR2 YYDKDF (reference sequence). V dropped 1 base and J dropped 10 bases, with 11 bases sitting between them. The CDR3 runs 13 residues. CDR3 loop: CATSRVGVVEQFF. As DNA, the CDR3 is TGTGCCACCAGCAGAGTTGGAGTCGTCGAGCAGTTCTTC.

The chain combines TRBV18 with TRBJ2-7; a possible D gene is TRBD1 (6 bases). The CDR3 has 14 residues. Germline V gives CDR1 KGHSH, CDR2 LQKENI. V lost 3 bases to trimming and J lost 0 bases, with 9 bases between them. The CDR3 protein is CASSPSQGSYEQYF. In DNA form, the CDR3 reads TGTGCCAGCTCACCGTCACAGGGCTCCTACGAGCAGTACTTC. Together with reference TRBV18 and TRBJ2-7, the CDR3 gives the full variable domain: NAGVMQNPRHLVRRRGQEARLRCSPMKGHSHVYWYRQLPEEGLKFMVYLQKENIIDESGMPKERFSAEFPKEGPSILRIQQVVRGDSAAYFCASSPSQGSYEQYFGPGTRLTVT.

The V and J genes are TRBV9 and TRBJ2-5; 8 nucleotides match TRBD2. The CDR3 is 15 residues long. V lost 4 bases to trimming and J lost 3 bases; unmatched junction nucleotides: 8. Germline CDR1 and CDR2: SGDLS and YYNGEE. Here the CDR3 reads CASSTSLGLEETQYF. The DNA of the CDR3 is TGTGCCAGCAGCACTAGCCTGGGACTAGAAGAGACCCAGTACTTC.

The rearrangement uses TRBV4-1 and TRBJ1-5; a weak D match, TRBD1 (5 bases). Trimming left V 0 bases short and J 0 bases short, with 12 bases between. Germline V gene sequence: CDR1 MGHRA, CDR2 YSYEKL. CDR3 length equals 17 residues. The CDR3 loop is CASSQDGGEYSNQPQHF. CDR3 nucleotide sequence: TGCGCCAGCAGCCAAGACGGGGGGGAATATAGCAATCAGCCCCAGCATTTT.

This clone was detected a few times. The chain carries TRBV18 and TRBJ2-1; D not certain. This CDR3 region has 13 residues. Trimming removed 3 bases from V and 3 bases from J, with 6 bases in between. Germline loops: CDR1 KGHSH, CDR2 LQKENI. CDR3 DNA sequence: TGTGCCAGCTCACCGGACCACTACAATGAGCAGTTCTTC. Amino acids: CASSPDHYNEQFF.

The chain carries TRBV10-3 and TRBJ2-2; no clear D gene. Germline CDR1 is ENHRY and CDR2 is SYGVKD. Trimming left V 2 bases short and J 2 bases short, with 6 bases between. The CDR3 consists of 14 residues. The CDR3 reads CAISEGDNTGELFF. The CDR3 DNA reads as TGTGCCATCAGTGAGGGGGATAACACCGGGGAGCTGTTTTTT.

The rearrangement links TRBV28 to TRBJ2-5; 7 positions match TRBD2. Germline lookup yields CDR1 MDHEN and CDR2 SYDVKM. This CDR3 has 15 amino acids. The ends lost 5 bases at V and 3 bases at J; junction bases unmatched: 9. Written as DNA, the CDR3 is TGTGCCAGCAGTCCGGGTACTAGCGAGAAAGAGACCCAGTACTTC. Protein: CASSPGTSEKETQYF.

The chain combines TRBV27 with TRBJ2-3, with 7 bases aligning to TRBD2. In germline, CDR1 is MNHEY, CDR2 SMNVEV (reference sequence). This CDR3 region has 17 residues. V shed 1 base and J 2 bases; nucleotides not matched to a gene: 9. CDR3 sequence: CASSLWASGSPTDTQYF. The DNA for the CDR3 is TGTGCCAGCAGTTTATGGGCTAGCGGAAGCCCCACAGATACGCAGTATTTT.

As DNA, the CDR3 is TGCGCCAGCAGCCAAGATCAAGGGGGCTATGGCTACACCTTC. Translation gives CASSQDQGGYGYTF. This chain connects TRBV4-1 to TRBJ1-2; tentatively, D is TRBD1 (6 bases). V was clipped by 0 bases and J by 4 bases, with 9 bases between them. There are 14 residues in the CDR3. Germline CDR1 MGHRA, CDR2 YSYEKL.

This rearrangement joins TRBV7-8 to TRBJ2-7; tentative D call: TRBD2 (6 bases). CDR1 and CDR2 from the germline V gene are SGHVS and FQNEAQ. The CDR3 is 15 residues long. V was trimmed by 0 bases and J by 2 bases, leaving 11 bases between them. CDR3 sequence (DNA): TGTGCCAGCAGCTTAGCCGGGGGTGACACCTACGAGCAGTACTTC. Protein: CASSLAGGDTYEQYF.

V is TRBV7-8 and J is TRBJ2-7, with 7 bases fitting TRBD1. The CDR3 is 12 residues long. Trimming removed 5 bases from V and 4 bases from J; junction bases left unmatched: 2. Germline CDR1 SGHVS, CDR2 FQNEAQ. The CDR3 is CASSQGDYEQYF. The CDR3, as DNA: TGTGCCAGCAGCCAGGGGGATTACGAGCAGTACTTC. The full variable domain, with the rest looked up from reference TRBV7-8 and TRBJ2-7, is GAGVSQSPRYKVAKRGQDVALRCDPISGHVSLFWYQQALGQGPEFLTYFQNEAQLDKSGLPSDRFFAERPEGSVSTLKIQRTQQEDSAVYLCASSQGDYEQYFGPGTRLTVT.

This rearrangement joins TRBV2 to TRBJ2-2; 9 nucleotides agree with TRBD2. Trimming took 8 bases from V and 6 from J; bases not matched to a gene: 10. The CDR3 is 15 amino acids. In germline, CDR1 is SNHLY, CDR2 FYNNEI. The CDR3 here is CASSELAGFAGELFF. CDR3 coding DNA: TGTGCCAGCTCCGAACTAGCGGGCTTTGCCGGGGAGCTGTTTTTT. Full variable domain (remainder filled in from reference TRBV2 and TRBJ2-2): EPEVTQTPSHQVTQMGQEVILRCVPISNHLYFYWYRQILGQKVEFLVSFYNNEISEKSEIFDDQFSVERPDGSNFTLKIRSTKLEDSAMYFCASSELAGFAGELFFGEGSRLTVL.

The rearrangement joins TRBV7-2 to TRBJ2-3; the D is unclear. The CDR3 runs to 15 residues. Trimming stripped 3 bases from V and 0 bases from J, with 10 bases between. The germline V gene has CDR1 SGHTA and CDR2 FQGNSA. In nucleotides, the CDR3 is TGTGCCAGCAGCTTGGAAAGGGCCAGCACAGATACGCAGTATTTT. Encoded protein: CASSLERASTDTQYF. Using reference TRBV7-2 and TRBJ2-3 for the parts outside the CDR3, the full variable domain is GAGVSQSPSNKVTEKGKDVELRCDPISGHTALYWYRQSLGQGLEFLIYFQGNSAPDKSGLPSDRFSAERTGGSVSTLTIQRTQQEDSAVYLCASSLERASTDTQYFGPGTRLTVL.

The table lists this clone with a count of one. The chain recombines TRBV6-1 with TRBJ1-4; possible D gene TRBD1, 5 bases. V lost 3 bases to trimming and J lost 6 bases, with 14 bases between them. The CDR3 sequence is 15 residues long. Germline CDR1 MNHNS, CDR2 SASEGT. CDR3: CASSDGRRGYEKLFF. The CDR3 nucleotides read TGTGCCAGCAGTGATGGCAGGAGGGGATATGAAAAACTGTTTTTT.

The genes are TRBV5-1 and TRBJ2-1, with 9 bases matching TRBD1. This CDR3 is built from 19 residues. Trimming at V came to 1 base and at J to 8 bases, leaving 19 bases not matched to a gene. The germline gives CDR1 SGHRS, CDR2 YFSETQ. The CDR3 here is CASSLSGTGRGFGFDEQFF. CDR3 nucleotide sequence: TGCGCCAGCAGCTTGTCCGGGACAGGGAGGGGGTTTGGGTTCGATGAGCAGTTCTTC.

The V call is TRBV7-6, the J call TRBJ2-2; 9 nucleotides agree with TRBD1. Losses at the gene ends were 1 base for V and 7 bases for J; bases not matched to a gene: 4. The CDR3 is 15 amino acids. Germline V gives CDR1 SGHVS, CDR2 FNYEAQ. This CDR3 is CASSLEQGANGELFF. Here the CDR3 DNA reads TGTGCCAGCAGCTTAGAACAGGGGGCTAACGGGGAGCTGTTTTTT.

This CDR3 reads CASSFFGRETQYF. CDR3 coding DNA: TGTGCCAGCAGCTTTTTTGGGAGAGAGACCCAGTACTTC. J is TRBJ2-5 and V is TRBV7-6; D might be TRBD2 (5 bases). The CDR3 totals 13 residues. Germline values: CDR1 SGHVS, CDR2 FNYEAQ. The V and J ends lost 3 bases and 4 bases respectively, with 9 bases between them.

The CDR3 sequence: CASEGLADEQYF. The CDR3, as DNA: TGTGCCAGTGAGGGGCTAGCGGACGAGCAGTACTTC. The chain employs TRBV2 and TRBJ2-7, with TRBD2 identical over 7 bases. The CDR3 totals 12 residues. V lost 9 bases and J lost 5; bases outside the gene matches: 7. Per germline, CDR1 SNHLY and CDR2 FYNNEI.

The CDR3 DNA reads as TGCGCCAGCAGGACGCAGGGGTCCTACGAGCAGTACTTC. This translates into CASRTQGSYEQYF. J is TRBJ2-7 and V is TRBV5-1; tentative D call: TRBD1 (6 bases). The germline V gene encodes CDR1 SGHRS and CDR2 YFSETQ. V was trimmed by 5 bases and J by 1 base, leaving 10 bases between them. The CDR3 has 13 residues.

V gene TRBV28 combines with J gene TRBJ2-5; possibly TRBD2 for D (6 bases). V was trimmed by 7 bases and J by 5 bases, leaving 11 bases between them. Per germline, CDR1 MDHEN and CDR2 SYDVKM. The CDR3 covers 12 residues. The CDR3 sequence: CASTSAGETQYF. The CDR3 bases are TGTGCCAGCACCTCCGCGGGGGAGACCCAGTACTTC.

This clone was counted once. This same CDR3 is encoded by further DNA sequences in the sample. The chain has TRBV15 and TRBJ1-1; D remains unclear. The CDR3 totals 13 residues. The germline V gene encodes CDR1 LNHNV and CDR2 YYDKDF (reference sequence). The germline V and J ends were trimmed by 1 base and 2 bases, with 5 bases remaining between them. The CDR3 bases are TGTGCCACCAGCAGAGGCCCTAACACTGAAGCTTTCTTT. Amino acids: CATSRGPNTEAFF. Variable domain in full (rest from reference TRBV15 and TRBJ1-1): DAMVIQNPRYQVTQFGKPVTLSCSQTLNHNVMYWYQQKSSQAPKLLFHYYDKDFNNEADTPDNFQSRRPNTSFCFLDIRSPGLGDTAMYLCATSRGPNTEAFFGQGTRLTVV.

This clone has a handful of counts. The V call is TRBV28, the J call TRBJ1-1; D remains ambiguous. This CDR3 comprises 16 residues. V gave up 3 bases and J gave up 0 bases, with 14 bases separating them. Germline CDR1 is MDHEN and CDR2 is SYDVKM. This CDR3 reads CASSFFTVRLNTEAFF. The DNA for the CDR3 is TGTGCCAGCAGTTTTTTTACAGTTCGGCTGAACACTGAAGCTTTCTTT.

The genes are TRBV5-1 and TRBJ2-3; possibly TRBD1 for D (5 bases). CDR1 is SGHRS, CDR2 YFSETQ, per germline. The V end lost 6 bases, the J end lost 7 bases, and 15 bases lay between the germline ends. CDR3 length equals 13 residues. The CDR3 loop reads CASIQWPGNTQYF. CDR3 DNA: TGCGCCAGCATTCAATGGCCAGGGAATACGCAGTATTTT. The full variable domain, with the rest looked up from reference TRBV5-1 and TRBJ2-3, is KAGVTQTPRYLIKTRGQQVTLSCSPISGHRSVSWYQQTPGQGLQFLFEYFSETQRNKGNFPGRFSGRQFSNSRSEMNVSTLELGDSALYLCASIQWPGNTQYFGPGTRLTVL.

The rearrangement uses TRBV7-6 and TRBJ2-3; 13 bases are shared with TRBD2. The CDR3 totals 18 residues. With V trimmed by 7 bases and J by 2 bases, 12 bases remained unmatched. The germline V gene encodes CDR1 SGHVS and CDR2 FNYEAQ. The DNA for the CDR3 is TGTGCCAGCACACCCACCACTAGCGGGAGGGATACCACAGATACGCAGTATTTT. Translating it yields CASTPTTSGRDTTDTQYF.

The chain has TRBV19 and TRBJ2-7; 10 bases line up with TRBD1. The CDR3 length is 17 residues. V was clipped by 11 bases and J by 0 bases; unmatched bases: 16. Germline lookup yields CDR1 LNHDA and CDR2 SQIVND (reference sequence). The CDR3 reads CAVRDRGIIGHSYEQYF. CDR3 nucleotides: TGTGCCGTCCGGGACAGGGGTATTATTGGGCACTCCTACGAGCAGTACTTC.

V and J are TRBV28 and TRBJ2-1; no firm D call. Germline-derived CDR1 and CDR2 are MDHEN and SYDVKM. The CDR3 has 11 amino acids. The V end was cut by 3 bases, the J end by 11 bases, with 8 bases between. The chain's CDR3 is CASSFWSKQFF. The CDR3 DNA reads TGTGCCAGCAGTTTCTGGTCGAAGCAGTTCTTC.

The chain has TRBV5-1 and TRBJ1-2; TRBD1 aligns across 7 bases. J was trimmed by 6 bases and V by 6 bases; bases with no gene match: 11. Looked up from germline, CDR1 is SGHRS and CDR2 is YFSETQ. This CDR3 is built from 14 residues. In DNA form, the CDR3 reads TGCGCCAGCACCTTTTCAGGGGGACGCGATGGCTACACCTTC. Encoded protein: CASTFSGGRDGYTF.

The gene calls are TRBV5-1 and TRBJ2-1; 11 positions match TRBD2. This CDR3 has 15 amino acids. Germline V CDR1 and CDR2: SGHRS, YFSETQ. The junction had 3 bases not matched to a gene; V was cut back by 0 bases and J by 7 bases. The CDR3 region is CASSLVAGGQNEQFF. CDR3 DNA: TGCGCCAGCAGCTTGGTAGCGGGAGGGCAGAATGAGCAGTTCTTC.

The rearrangement uses TRBV9 and TRBJ2-1; perhaps TRBD2 as D (5 bases). CDR1 and CDR2 from the germline V gene are SGDLS and YYNGEE. V was clipped by 0 bases and J by 6 bases, with 13 bases between them. The CDR3 extends over 15 amino acids. This CDR3 reads CASSVVSGSVNEQFF. As DNA, the CDR3 is TGTGCCAGCAGCGTAGTTTCGGGGAGTGTCAATGAGCAGTTCTTC.

The CDR3 loop is CASSDLISGNTIYF. Written as DNA, the CDR3 is TGTGCCAGCAGCGACCTCATCTCTGGAAACACCATATATTTT. This rearrangement joins TRBV7-9 to TRBJ1-3; D remains ambiguous. The CDR3 has 14 residues. From germline, CDR1 is SEHNR and CDR2 FQNEAQ (reference sequence). The ends were cut back, 5 bases at V and 0 bases at J, with 8 bases in the middle.